Listed here are 24 T cell receptor beta chains from one sample, sequenced in a study of blood T cells in healthy people across ages. Sample-barcoded 5' priming and a J-beta primer mix drove a second PCR of about 6 to 11 cycles. Each CDR3 protein gets one entry after TCRdb re-called the 5' RACE reads with MiXCR. This sample has 1.5 million to 2 million distinct CDR3 sequences, with around 48% found just once. Sequencing input: blood. The source of these receptors is a woman in her 40s in good health.

A word on this clonotype: Germline is not matched at one junction end, which may reflect a read error. The rearrangement links TRBV20-1 to TRBJ2-7, with D possibly matching TRBD2 (7 bases). Germline V lookup: CDR1 DFQATT, CDR2 SNEGSKA (reference sequence). CDR3 length equals 12 residues. The CDR3 protein is CLGGGTNNEQYF. CDR3 DNA: TGTCTGGGCGGGGGCACTAACAACGAGCAGTACTTC.

This clonotype was detected ten times or more. The V and J genes are TRBV11-2 and TRBJ2-3; D is possibly TRBD1 (6 bases). The CDR3 is 13 amino acids. V was trimmed by 4 bases and J by 7 bases, leaving 12 bases between them. The germline V gene encodes CDR1 SGHAT and CDR2 FQNNGV. The CDR3 DNA is TGTGCCAGCAGCTCCGGACAGACCTATACGCAGTATTTT. Residues: CASSSGQTYTQYF.

The gene calls are TRBV6-1 and TRBJ2-5; 9 nucleotides match TRBD1. CDR3 size: 16 residues. V shed 2 bases, J shed 0 bases, and the junction held 4 bases outside the gene matches. Germline V gene data show CDR1 as MNHNS and CDR2 as SASEGT. As DNA, the CDR3 is TGTGCCAGCAGTGAAATAGGGACAGGGTACCAAGAGACCCAGTACTTC. It is translated as CASSEIGTGYQETQYF.

The chain couples TRBV24-1 to TRBJ2-5, with a tentative D call TRBD1 (6 bases). This CDR3 contains 14 residues. The V gene's germline CDR1 is KGHDR and CDR2 SFDVKD. V was trimmed by 2 bases and J by 3 bases, leaving 9 bases between them. As DNA, the CDR3 is TGTGCCACCAGTGATTCAAACAGGGAAGAGACCCAGTACTTC. Translated: CATSDSNREETQYF.

This clonotype was found a few times. V gene TRBV29-1 combines with J gene TRBJ2-7; D is ambiguous. V lost 4 bases, J lost 0 bases, and 10 bases lay in between. Per germline, CDR1 SQVTM and CDR2 ANQGSEA. This CDR3 is built from 13 residues. The CDR3 spells CSVGLTPSYEQYF. DNA of the CDR3: TGCAGCGTTGGTCTCACACCCTCCTACGAGCAGTACTTC.

This chain connects TRBV20-1 to TRBJ2-1; D tentatively reads TRBD1 or TRBD2 (5 bases each). V was shortened by 1 base and J by 0 bases, with 7 bases between the two germline ends. CDR3 length: 14 residues. Germline V gene sequence: CDR1 DFQATT, CDR2 SNEGSKA (reference sequence). In DNA form, the CDR3 reads TGCAGTGCTAGAGGGGGGAACTCCTACAATGAGCAGTTCTTC. Translation: CSARGGNSYNEQFF.

In this sample, this clonotype turned up once. Here the CDR3 DNA reads TGTGCCAGCAAGGGGGAAACAGGGAGAGAGCAGTTCTTC. Translation: CASKGETGREQFF. This chain connects TRBV2 to TRBJ2-1; D is perhaps TRBD1 (6 bases). CDR3 size: 13 residues. V lost 7 bases, J lost 10 bases, and 17 bases lay in between. Germline V lookup: CDR1 SNHLY, CDR2 FYNNEI.

This clonotype was detected a few times. This sequence joins TRBV20-1 and TRBJ2-7; no firm D call. Trimming took 1 base from V and 3 from J, leaving 10 bases between them. The length of the CDR3 is 13 residues. In germline, CDR1 is DFQATT, CDR2 SNEGSKA (reference sequence). The CDR3 is CSARGGTHYEQYF. As DNA, the CDR3 is TGCAGTGCTAGAGGCGGAACCCACTACGAGCAGTACTTC.

This clonotype appeared a few times. The V gene is TRBV12-3 or TRBV12-4, the J gene TRBJ2-5, with TRBD2 matching over 10 bases. CDR3 size: 17 residues. The trim removed 3 bases at V and 2 bases at J, leaving 9 bases unmatched. As DNA, the CDR3 is TGTGCCAGCAGTTTTTTGGGTAGCGGGGGGCGACAAGAGACCCAGTACTTC. This sequence encodes CASSFLGSGGRQETQYF.

The gene calls are TRBV6-6 and TRBJ2-7, with D possibly TRBD1 on 6 matching bases. The CDR3 spans 15 residues. Trimming shortened V by 2 bases and J by 3 bases, and 14 bases separated the two germline ends. Germline V gene data show CDR1 as MNHNY and CDR2 as SVGAGI (reference sequence). This chain's CDR3 is CASSYAGEEGYEQYF. The CDR3 DNA follows: TGTGCCAGCAGTTACGCAGGGGAAGAGGGCTACGAGCAGTACTTC.

V gene TRBV20-1 combines with J gene TRBJ2-3; D may be TRBD2 (6 bases). Trimming pared 6 bases from V and 3 bases from J, leaving 16 bases between. The CDR3 runs to 14 residues. Per the germline V gene, CDR1 is DFQATT and CDR2 is SNEGSKA (reference sequence). CDR3 sequence: CSAPPLAGTDTQYF. As DNA, the CDR3 is TGCAGTGCGCCGCCGTTGGCGGGGACAGATACGCAGTATTTT.

This chain links TRBV7-3 with TRBJ1-2, with TRBD1 as a possible D gene (6 bases). Trimming removed 2 bases at V and 2 bases at J, with 12 bases between. In germline, CDR1 is SGHTA, CDR2 FQGTGA. The CDR3 length is 15 residues. For the CDR3, the DNA is TGTGCCAGCAGCTTACCCTCGACAGGAAACTATGGCTACACCTTC. Encoded protein: CASSLPSTGNYGYTF.

The chain joins TRBV20-1 to TRBJ2-7, with 9 bases lining up with TRBD1. Losses at the gene ends were 6 bases for V and 3 bases for J; bases not matched to a gene: 3. This CDR3 has 12 amino acids. Per the germline V gene, CDR1 is DFQATT and CDR2 is SNEGSKA (reference sequence). Here the CDR3 DNA reads TGCAGTGCCGGGACAGGGTTCTACGAGCAGTACTTC. Translated, it gives CSAGTGFYEQYF.

This clonotype was counted only a few times. J is TRBJ2-7 and V is TRBV3-2. TRBV3-2 is termed a pseudogene. The CDR3 spans 9 residues. The CDR3 sequence: CAAWIEQYF. CDR3 in DNA: TGTGCCGCCTGGATAGAGCAGTACTTC.

This clonotype has just a few counts. V gene TRBV10-2 combines with J gene TRBJ2-3; 7 bases match TRBD1. The CDR3 is made up of 15 amino acids. The ends lost 3 bases at V and 0 bases at J; junction bases unmatched: 3. The germline gives CDR1 WSHSY, CDR2 SAAADI. The CDR3 sequence: CASSDPQGSTDTQYF. CDR3 sequence (DNA): TGCGCCAGCAGTGATCCACAGGGGAGCACAGATACGCAGTATTTT.

This clonotype was seen a handful of times. The chain recombines TRBV4-2 with TRBJ2-7; 7 bases are a match to TRBD1. Germline-derived CDR1 and CDR2 are LGHNA and YNFKEQ. The trim removed 4 bases at V and 0 bases at J, leaving 12 bases unmatched. The CDR3 totals 17 residues. The CDR3 spells CASSLNLPGQFSYEQYF. In nucleotides, the CDR3 is TGTGCCAGCAGCCTAAATTTGCCGGGACAGTTCTCCTACGAGCAGTACTTC.

This clonotype was recorded a few times. The chain couples TRBV7-2 to TRBJ2-1; D perhaps matches TRBD2 (5 bases). Germline values: CDR1 SGHTA, CDR2 FQGNSA. CDR3 size: 16 residues. With 0 bases removed from V and 0 bases from J, the gap between germline ends came to 9 bases. CDR3 bases: TGTGCCAGCAGCTTAGCGGTCGGGGTCTCCTACAATGAGCAGTTCTTC. Residues: CASSLAVGVSYNEQFF.

The chain carries TRBV5-1 and TRBJ2-7; no clear D gene. The V end lost 7 bases, the J end lost 0 bases, and 17 bases lay between the germline ends. This CDR3 has 15 residues. In germline, CDR1 is SGHRS, CDR2 YFSETQ. CDR3 amino acids: CASATADISSYEQYF. CDR3 DNA sequence: TGCGCCAGCGCCACGGCAGACATTAGCTCCTACGAGCAGTACTTC.

The chain joins TRBV18 to TRBJ1-2; no firm D call. CDR3 length equals 13 residues. Between the trimmed V and J ends, which lost 6 bases and 4 bases, there was a span of 12 bases. Germline values: CDR1 KGHSH, CDR2 LQKENI. CDR3 sequence (DNA): TGTGCCAGCTCTCCCATGGCTGGCTATGGCTACACCTTC. It translates to CASSPMAGYGYTF.

CDR3 in amino acids: CAISGNLYEQYF. The DNA for the CDR3 is TGTGCCATCAGTGGCAACCTATACGAGCAGTACTTC. V gene TRBV10-3 combines with J gene TRBJ2-4, with unresolved D. The assigned J gene may be wrong: the sequence end matches TRBJ2-7 better. CDR3 size: 12 residues. Germline V gives CDR1 ENHRY, CDR2 SYGVKD.

This clonotype was seen more than once but under ten times. The CDR3: CSVRQGAVNEQFF. CDR3 sequence (DNA): TGCAGTGTAAGACAGGGGGCAGTGAATGAGCAGTTCTTC. The chain joins TRBV29-1 to TRBJ2-1; TRBD1 aligns across 10 bases. There are 13 residues in the CDR3. Germline lookup yields CDR1 SQVTM and CDR2 ANQGSEA.

This clonotype was seen a handful of times. The J gene is TRBJ2-5, the V gene TRBV20-1, with TRBD1 matching 8 bases. The CDR3 has 13 residues. With V trimmed by 6 bases and J by 5 bases, 8 bases remained unmatched. From germline, CDR1 is DFQATT and CDR2 SNEGSKA (reference sequence). The CDR3 protein is CSARQGIWETQYF. The CDR3 DNA sequence: TGCAGTGCGCGACAGGGGATATGGGAGACCCAGTACTTC.

This clonotype came up once. V gene TRBV6-5 combines with J gene TRBJ2-1, with D unclear. With 0 bases removed from V and 10 bases from J, the gap between germline ends came to 19 bases. This CDR3 is built from 16 residues. CDR1 is MNHEY, CDR2 SVGAGI, per germline. DNA of the CDR3: TGTGCCAGCAGTTACTCGACCAAGGGCGCCCTTCGAGAGCAGTTCTTC. Its translation is CASSYSTKGALREQFF.

Regarding this clonotype: A junction end diverges from the germline sequence, so it may reflect a read error. The V and J genes are TRBV7-2 and TRBJ2-3; TRBD1 might be the D (5 bases). Germline CDR1 SGHTA, CDR2 FQGNSA. The CDR3 runs to 14 residues. The CDR3 is CASSSGVSTGTQYF. CDR3 coding DNA: TGTGCCAGCAGCTCCGGTGTCAGCACAGGTACGCAGTATTTT.